A selection of T cell receptor beta chains follows, all from one sample in a study of metastatic and nonmetastatic thyroid tumors. TCRdb reanalyzed the PCR reads via MiXCR. The sample includes 7,000 to 8,500 clones, around a third seen only once; the top ten take roughly a fifth. The sample consisted of tumor tissue. All receptors come from a female donor with papillary thyroid cancer or a benign thyroid nodule (not recorded which). Some clones in this sample may be carry-over from other donors' samples. Both conserved end residues are part of each CDR3. A D gene is named only where the DNA matches it firmly. Some rows mark clone size as missing; the rest say once, few, many or name a class of expanded clone.

v_gene: TRBV2; j_gene: TRBJ1-1; d_gene: .; abundance: .; CDR3nt: TGTGCCAGCAAAGAGTTGAACACTGAAGCTTTCTTT; CDR3aa: CASKELNTEAFF
v_gene: TRBV7-2; j_gene: TRBJ1-1; d_gene: .; abundance: .; CDR3nt: TGTGCCAGCAGCCCCCATACTTTCTTTGGCCCTGAAGCTTTCTTT; CDR3aa: CASSPHTFFGPEAFF
v_gene: TRBV2; j_gene: TRBJ2-2; d_gene: TRBD2; abundance: medium-sized; CDR3nt: TGTGCCAGCAGTGATCCTAGCGGGAACACCGGGGAGCTGTTTTTT; CDR3aa: CASSDPSGNTGELFF
v_gene: TRBV7-2; j_gene: TRBJ2-2; d_gene: TRBD1; abundance: .; CDR3nt: TGTGCCAGCAGCTTAGGTGGGACAGGCACCGGGGAGCTGTTTTTT; CDR3aa: CASSLGGTGTGELFF
v_gene: TRBV7-2; j_gene: TRBJ2-3; d_gene: .; abundance: .; CDR3nt: TGTGCCAGCAGCGCCGGGACCCAGGCAGATACGCAGTATTTT; CDR3aa: CASSAGTQADTQYF
v_gene: TRBV6-6; j_gene: TRBJ2-1; d_gene: TRBD2; abundance: few; CDR3nt: TGTGCCAGCAGTACCATCGGACTAGCGGGAAAGTACAATGAGCAGTTCTTC; CDR3aa: CASSTIGLAGKYNEQFF
v_gene: TRBV6-1; j_gene: TRBJ2-3; d_gene: TRBD2; abundance: few; CDR3nt: TGTGCCAGCAGTGACGGGGGGGACACAGATACGCAGTATTTT; CDR3aa: CASSDGGDTDTQYF
v_gene: TRBV20-1; j_gene: TRBJ2-3; d_gene: .; abundance: .; CDR3nt: TGCAGTGCTAGAGACCCCGGGATCGGAGATACGCAGTATTTT; CDR3aa: CSARDPGIGDTQYF
v_gene: TRBV20-1; j_gene: TRBJ2-7; d_gene: TRBD1; abundance: .; CDR3nt: TGCAGTGCTAGAAAGACAGGGATTTTCGACGAGCAGTACTTC; CDR3aa: CSARKTGIFDEQYF
v_gene: TRBV20-1; j_gene: TRBJ2-7; d_gene: .; abundance: .; CDR3nt: TGCAGTGCTAGTTACGAGCAGTACTTC; CDR3aa: CSASYEQYF
v_gene: TRBV4-2; j_gene: TRBJ1-1; d_gene: .; abundance: .; CDR3nt: TGTGCCAGCAGCCAAGATTCGGCGAGAGATACTGAAGCTTTCTTT; CDR3aa: CASSQDSARDTEAFF
v_gene: TRBV24-1; j_gene: TRBJ2-1; d_gene: .; abundance: large; CDR3nt: TGTGCCACCAGTGACTTGTCCGGGGCCAACAATGAGCAGTTCTTC; CDR3aa: CATSDLSGANNEQFF
v_gene: TRBV7-3; j_gene: TRBJ2-3; d_gene: .; abundance: few; CDR3nt: TGTGCCAGCAGCTTGACCGGGGATACGCAGTATTTT; CDR3aa: CASSLTGDTQYF
v_gene: TRBV5-1; j_gene: TRBJ1-2; d_gene: .; abundance: .; CDR3nt: TGCGCCAGCAGCCCGCCCACAGGGCTCGGTGGCTACACCTTC; CDR3aa: CASSPPTGLGGYTF
v_gene: TRBV19; j_gene: TRBJ2-1; d_gene: TRBD2; abundance: .; CDR3nt: TGTGCCAGTACCCAGGGACTAGAGTACAATGAGCAGTTCTTC; CDR3aa: CASTQGLEYNEQFF
v_gene: TRBV28; j_gene: TRBJ1-2; d_gene: .; abundance: many; CDR3nt: TGTGCCAGCAGCGGACTTCCTCATAACTATGGCTACACCTTC; CDR3aa: CASSGLPHNYGYTF
v_gene: TRBV12-3/TRBV12-4; j_gene: TRBJ2-5; d_gene: TRBD2; abundance: .; CDR3nt: TGTGCCAGCAGCCGAATAGCGGGAGATTATAAAGAGACCCAGTACTTC; CDR3aa: CASSRIAGDYKETQYF
v_gene: TRBV2; j_gene: TRBJ2-5; d_gene: TRBD2; abundance: few; CDR3nt: TGTGCCAGCAGCGGACGGACTACTAGCGGGGAGACCCAGTACTTC; CDR3aa: CASSGRTTSGETQYF
v_gene: TRBV5-1; j_gene: TRBJ2-5; d_gene: TRBD2; abundance: .; CDR3nt: TGCGCCAGCAGCTCATTAGCGGGAGGCGGAAAAGAGACCCAGTACTTC; CDR3aa: CASSSLAGGGKETQYF
v_gene: TRBV29-1; j_gene: TRBJ2-2; d_gene: .; abundance: many; CDR3nt: TGCAGCGCCCTTATACTCGGGGAGCTGTTTTTT; CDR3aa: CSALILGELFF
v_gene: TRBV19; j_gene: TRBJ1-1; d_gene: .; abundance: few; CDR3nt: TGTGCCAGTAGTATTCTGGGGCCCACTGAAGCTTTCTTT; CDR3aa: CASSILGPTEAFF
v_gene: TRBV30; j_gene: TRBJ1-5; d_gene: .; abundance: few; CDR3nt: TGTGCCCTCCGGCAGGGTGCCCAGCCCCAGCATTTT; CDR3aa: CALRQGAQPQHF
v_gene: TRBV6-2/TRBV6-3; j_gene: TRBJ1-2; d_gene: .; abundance: .; CDR3nt: TGTGCCAGCATCCTCCGGGGAGGGGCGAATGGCTACACCTTC; CDR3aa: CASILRGGANGYTF
v_gene: TRBV6-5; j_gene: TRBJ1-6; d_gene: .; abundance: few; CDR3nt: TGTGCCAGCAGTTATTCTCAGCAGAATTCACCCCTCCACTTT; CDR3aa: CASSYSQQNSPLHF
v_gene: TRBV28; j_gene: TRBJ1-1; d_gene: .; abundance: large; CDR3nt: TGTGCCAGCAGTTTCCCCGGGCCGAACACTGAAGCTTTCTTT; CDR3aa: CASSFPGPNTEAFF
v_gene: TRBV12-3/TRBV12-4; j_gene: TRBJ2-7; d_gene: .; abundance: .; CDR3nt: TGTGCCAGCAGTTTAGGGACAGCTAGTGGGGAGCAGTACTTC; CDR3aa: CASSLGTASGEQYF
v_gene: TRBV12-3/TRBV12-4; j_gene: TRBJ2-1; d_gene: TRBD2; abundance: .; CDR3nt: TGTGCCAGCAGTTTGGGGACTAGCGGGAAATGGCGGGAGCAGTTCTTC; CDR3aa: CASSLGTSGKWREQFF
v_gene: TRBV10-3; j_gene: TRBJ1-1; d_gene: .; abundance: .; CDR3nt: TGTGCCATCAGACCGTCAGGAAACACTGAAGCTTTCTTT; CDR3aa: CAIRPSGNTEAFF
v_gene: TRBV3-1; j_gene: TRBJ2-5; d_gene: TRBD1; abundance: .; CDR3nt: TGTGCCAGCAGCCAAGTCCGGGACAGGAGGCTCTTGGGGGAGGAGACCCAGTACTTC; CDR3aa: CASSQVRDRRLLGEETQYF
v_gene: TRBV29-1; j_gene: TRBJ1-2; d_gene: .; abundance: few; CDR3nt: TGCAGCGTAGAGGGGGAGAACTATGGCTACACCTTC; CDR3aa: CSVEGENYGYTF
v_gene: TRBV11-2; j_gene: TRBJ2-6; d_gene: .; abundance: .; CDR3nt: TGTGCCACCACCGAACTAGCCTCTGGGGCCAACGTCCTGACTTTC; CDR3aa: CATTELASGANVLTF
v_gene: TRBV6-1; j_gene: TRBJ1-5; d_gene: .; abundance: .; CDR3nt: TGTGCCAGCAGTGAAGCGCGGGGGAAGCATTTT; CDR3aa: CASSEARGKHF
v_gene: TRBV20-1; j_gene: TRBJ1-2; d_gene: .; abundance: .; CDR3nt: TGCAGTGCTAGGAGTAGTTCAGGTGGCTACACCTTC; CDR3aa: CSARSSSGGYTF
v_gene: TRBV6-1; j_gene: TRBJ2-7; d_gene: .; abundance: .; CDR3nt: TGTGCCAGCAGTCTAGAATACGAGCAGTACTTC; CDR3aa: CASSLEYEQYF
v_gene: TRBV6-1; j_gene: TRBJ1-6; d_gene: .; abundance: .; CDR3nt: TGTGCCAGCAGTCCCTCGGAGGATACACCCCTCCACTTT; CDR3aa: CASSPSEDTPLHF
v_gene: TRBV6-1; j_gene: TRBJ2-7; d_gene: .; abundance: many; CDR3nt: TGTGCCAGCAGTTTGGGCCGATGGGGCGAGCAGTACTTC; CDR3aa: CASSLGRWGEQYF
v_gene: TRBV20-1; j_gene: TRBJ2-7; d_gene: .; abundance: medium-sized; CDR3nt: TGCAGTGCTAGACTCGCCTCCTACGAGCAGTACTTC; CDR3aa: CSARLASYEQYF
v_gene: TRBV2; j_gene: TRBJ2-7; d_gene: TRBD2; abundance: few; CDR3nt: TGTGCCAGCAGTTACGGGGGGACGGTTTACGAGCAGTACTTC; CDR3aa: CASSYGGTVYEQYF
v_gene: TRBV6-1; j_gene: TRBJ1-2; d_gene: .; abundance: few; CDR3nt: TGTGCCAGCAGAGGGCAGGGAACCTATGGCTACACCTTC; CDR3aa: CASRGQGTYGYTF
v_gene: TRBV6-1; j_gene: TRBJ1-6; d_gene: .; abundance: few; CDR3nt: TGTGCCAGCGGAGGGGTGGGGGGTAATTCACCCCTCCACTTT; CDR3aa: CASGGVGGNSPLHF